The present entry profiles one TCR beta chain with its context. Its antigen is not known. These data are taken from a study of T cells expressing NK-cell markers. The overall study: Sequencing covered eight donors, seven HCMV-seropositive and one seronegative.

The CDR3 has 17 residues. From germline, CDR1 is SEHNR and CDR2 FQNEAQ (reference sequence). From the 5' RACE reads, TCRdb lists one entry per CDR3 protein and no DNA. The sample's table shows 200,000 to 300,000 distinct CDR3 sequences. Study outcomes and limitations: Top CD8+ clonotypes included the dominant CD3+CD56+NKG2C+ clonotypes in roughly 6 donors.

The receptor comes from a man between 18 and 35 years old in good health. The rearrangement joins TRBV7-9 to TRBJ1-5. The source material was blood T cells: a sorted CD56 or NKG2C T cell subset, CD4+ or CD8+ T cells, or bulk PBMC T cells (not recorded which). This chain's CDR3 is CASSLALGIYSNQPQHF.